This T cell receptor beta chain is from a study of blood T cell repertoires in COVID-19. Study-wide background: The study drew acute and convalescent COVID-19 samples from the United States, Italy and Spain. Sources were T cells, B-cell-depleted T cells, or PBMCs; the material itself was cDNA or gDNA.

Generated by immunoSEQ multiplex PCR, the TCRdb table keeps only in-frame clones and is missing some. The data show about 200,000 clones, roughly 90% seen once. Germline CDR1 reads SGHTA; CDR2 reads FQGNSA. The CDR3 consists of 13 residues. The junction had 5 bases not matched to a gene; V was cut back by 8 bases and J by 3 bases. Recruited during active infection, patients (from Seattle) were subsequently followed longitudinally. This receptor was identified in a man aged 50-60 years with COVID-19, enrolled during active disease. Source material: peripheral blood. This rearrangement joins TRBV7-2 to TRBJ2-3; 7 bases line up with TRBD2. The CDR3 protein is CASGAGRTDTQYF. The CDR3 coding sequence is TGTGCCAGCGGGGCCGGGAGGACAGATACGCAGTATTTT.